What follows is one T cell receptor beta chain and its context. MiXCR, run by TCRdb on the 5' RACE reads, gives a single entry per CDR3 protein. The sample lists about 570,000 distinct CDR3 sequences, 9.6% occurring once. These data originate in a study of identical twins. With 10 bases removed from V and 7 bases from J, the gap between germline ends came to 11 bases. CDR3 size: 11 residues. Germline V gene lookup returns CDR1 MNHEY and CDR2 SMNVEV (reference sequence). This sample also belongs to another study, concerning yellow fever vaccine responses in identical twins.

The sequencing input was PBMCs. This receptor was obtained from a woman aged 18-29 years in good health. The chain carries TRBV27 and TRBJ2-1; maybe TRBD1 (5 bases). Here the CDR3 reads CATVRANEQFF. The CDR3 DNA is TGTGCCACCGTCAGGGCAAATGAGCAGTTCTTC.